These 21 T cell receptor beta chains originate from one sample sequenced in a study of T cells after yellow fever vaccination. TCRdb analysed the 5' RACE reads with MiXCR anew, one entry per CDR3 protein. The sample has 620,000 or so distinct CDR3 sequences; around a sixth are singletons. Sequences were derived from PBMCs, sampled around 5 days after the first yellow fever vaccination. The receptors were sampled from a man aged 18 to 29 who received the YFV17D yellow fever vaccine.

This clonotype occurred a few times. CDR3 residues: CSARESGTSIYGYTF. CDR3 DNA sequence: TGCAGTGCTAGAGAAAGCGGGACGTCCATCTATGGCTACACCTTC. V and J are TRBV20-1 and TRBJ1-2, with D perhaps TRBD1 (5 bases). The CDR3 totals 15 residues. Trimming took off 0 bases at V and 4 bases at J, with 15 bases between the two ends. CDR1 is DFQATT and CDR2 is SNEGSKA in the germline V gene (reference sequence).

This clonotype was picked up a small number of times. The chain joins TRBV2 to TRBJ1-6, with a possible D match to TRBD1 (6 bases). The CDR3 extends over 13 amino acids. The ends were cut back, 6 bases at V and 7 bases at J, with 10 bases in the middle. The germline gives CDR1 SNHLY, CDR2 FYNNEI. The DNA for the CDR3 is TGTGCCAGCAGCACGACAGGAAATTCACCCCTCCACTTT. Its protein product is CASSTTGNSPLHF. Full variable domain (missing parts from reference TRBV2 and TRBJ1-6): EPEVTQTPSHQVTQMGQEVILRCVPISNHLYFYWYRQILGQKVEFLVSFYNNEISEKSEIFDDQFSVERPDGSNFTLKIRSTKLEDSAMYFCASSTTGNSPLHFGNGTRLTVT.

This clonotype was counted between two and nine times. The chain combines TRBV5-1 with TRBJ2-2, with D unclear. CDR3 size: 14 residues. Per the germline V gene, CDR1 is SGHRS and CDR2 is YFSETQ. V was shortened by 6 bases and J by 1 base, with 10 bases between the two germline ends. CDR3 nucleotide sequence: TGCGCCAGCACCCCATCCGGGAACACCGGGGAGCTGTTTTTT. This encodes CASTPSGNTGELFF.

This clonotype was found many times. The CDR3 sequence is CASSMLSGGDEQYV. The CDR3 nucleotides are TGCGCCAGCAGCATGCTGAGCGGGGGGGACGAGCAGTACGTC. This sequence joins TRBV5-1 and TRBJ2-7; 10 nucleotides align to TRBD2. With V trimmed by 4 bases and J by 5 bases, 6 bases remained unmatched. Germline-derived CDR1 and CDR2 are SGHRS and YFSETQ. The CDR3 runs 14 residues.

The CDR3 DNA follows: TGTGCCAGCAGTGAGGAGGGGGTTGGAGGCTACACCTTC. Translation: CASSEEGVGGYTF. The V call is TRBV2, the J call TRBJ1-2, with TRBD1 as a possible D gene (6 bases). V lost 3 bases and J lost 8, with 13 bases in between. CDR3 length equals 13 residues. CDR1 is SNHLY, CDR2 FYNNEI, per germline. The whole variable domain, filled in from reference TRBV2 and TRBJ1-2, reads EPEVTQTPSHQVTQMGQEVILRCVPISNHLYFYWYRQILGQKVEFLVSFYNNEISEKSEIFDDQFSVERPDGSNFTLKIRSTKLEDSAMYFCASSEEGVGGYTFGSGTRLTVV.

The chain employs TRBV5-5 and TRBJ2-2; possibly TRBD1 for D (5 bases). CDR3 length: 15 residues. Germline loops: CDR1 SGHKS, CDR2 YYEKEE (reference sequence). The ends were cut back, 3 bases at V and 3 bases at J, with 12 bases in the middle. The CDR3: CASSSNTRDTGELFF. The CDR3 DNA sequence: TGTGCCAGCAGCTCCAACACCAGGGACACCGGGGAGCTGTTTTTT.

This CDR3 reads CASSPLGEGAHYNEQFF. CDR3 DNA: TGTGCCAGCTCACCCCTAGGGGAGGGAGCCCACTACAATGAGCAGTTCTTC. The V gene is TRBV18, the J gene TRBJ2-1; TRBD2 agrees at 7 bases. The V segment lost 3 bases and the J segment 3 bases; nucleotides outside the gene matches: 11. The CDR3 is 17 residues long. Germline V CDR1 and CDR2: KGHSH, LQKENI.

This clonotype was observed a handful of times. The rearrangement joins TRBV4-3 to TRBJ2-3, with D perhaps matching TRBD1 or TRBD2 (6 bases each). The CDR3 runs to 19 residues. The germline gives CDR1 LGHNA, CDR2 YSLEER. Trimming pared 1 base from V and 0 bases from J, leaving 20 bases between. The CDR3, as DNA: TGCGCCAGCAGCCAAGTTCAACGCGGGACACCCGGTAGCACAGATACGCAGTATTTT. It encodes CASSQVQRGTPGSTDTQYF.

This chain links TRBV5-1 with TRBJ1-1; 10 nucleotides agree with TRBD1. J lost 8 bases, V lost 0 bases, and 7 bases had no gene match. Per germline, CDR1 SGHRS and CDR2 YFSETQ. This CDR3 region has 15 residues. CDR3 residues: CASSLEGQGYEEAFF. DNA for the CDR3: TGCGCCAGCAGCTTGGAGGGACAGGGGTATGAGGAAGCTTTCTTT. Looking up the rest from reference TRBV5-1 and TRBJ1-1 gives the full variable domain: KAGVTQTPRYLIKTRGQQVTLSCSPISGHRSVSWYQQTPGQGLQFLFEYFSETQRNKGNFPGRFSGRQFSNSRSEMNVSTLELGDSALYLCASSLEGQGYEEAFFGQGTRLTVV.

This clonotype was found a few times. The CDR3: CASSLGDQNTGELFF. CDR3 nucleotide sequence: TGTGCCAGCAGTTTAGGGGACCAGAACACCGGGGAGCTGTTTTTT. The V call is TRBV12-3 or TRBV12-4, the J call TRBJ2-2; D possibly matches TRBD1 or TRBD2 (5 bases each). CDR3 size: 15 residues. Trimming pared 1 base from V and 1 base from J, leaving 7 bases between.

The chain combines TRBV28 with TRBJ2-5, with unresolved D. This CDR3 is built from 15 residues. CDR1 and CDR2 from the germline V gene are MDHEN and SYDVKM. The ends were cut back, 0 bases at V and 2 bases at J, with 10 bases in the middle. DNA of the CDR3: TGTGCCAGCAGTTTATGGTCTACCCGGCAAGAGACCCAGTACTTC. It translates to CASSLWSTRQETQYF.

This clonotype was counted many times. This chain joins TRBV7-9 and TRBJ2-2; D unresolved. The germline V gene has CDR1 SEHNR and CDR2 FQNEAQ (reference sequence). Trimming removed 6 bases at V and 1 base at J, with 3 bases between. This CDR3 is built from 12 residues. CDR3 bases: TGTGCCAGCAGGAGGAACACCGGGGAGCTGTTTTTT. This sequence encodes CASRRNTGELFF.

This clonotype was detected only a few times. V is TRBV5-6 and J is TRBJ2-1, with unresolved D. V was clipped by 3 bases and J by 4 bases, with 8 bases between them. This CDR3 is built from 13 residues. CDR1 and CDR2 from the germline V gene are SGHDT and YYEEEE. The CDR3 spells CASSSLIYNEQFF. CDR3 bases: TGTGCCAGCAGCTCCCTAATTTACAATGAGCAGTTCTTC.

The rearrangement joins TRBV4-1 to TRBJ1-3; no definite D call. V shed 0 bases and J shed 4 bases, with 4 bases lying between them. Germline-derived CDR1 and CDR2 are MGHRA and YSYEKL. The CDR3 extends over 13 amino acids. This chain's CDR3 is CASSQEEGNTIYF. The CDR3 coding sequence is TGCGCCAGCAGCCAAGAAGAAGGAAACACCATATATTTT.

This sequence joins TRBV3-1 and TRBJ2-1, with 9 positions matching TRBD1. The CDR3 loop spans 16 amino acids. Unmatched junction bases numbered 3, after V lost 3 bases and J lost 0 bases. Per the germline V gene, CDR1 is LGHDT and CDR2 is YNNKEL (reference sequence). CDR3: CASSQGTGNSYNEQFF. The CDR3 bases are TGTGCCAGCAGCCAGGGGACAGGGAACTCCTACAATGAGCAGTTCTTC.

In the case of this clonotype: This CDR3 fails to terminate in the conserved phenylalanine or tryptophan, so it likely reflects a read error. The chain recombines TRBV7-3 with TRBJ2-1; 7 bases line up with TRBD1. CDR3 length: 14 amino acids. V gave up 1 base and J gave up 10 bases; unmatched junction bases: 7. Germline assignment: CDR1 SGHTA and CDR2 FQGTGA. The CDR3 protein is CASSLMTQGREQFY. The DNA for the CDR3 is TGTGCCAGCAGCTTAATGACACAGGGGCGGGAGCAGTTCTAC.

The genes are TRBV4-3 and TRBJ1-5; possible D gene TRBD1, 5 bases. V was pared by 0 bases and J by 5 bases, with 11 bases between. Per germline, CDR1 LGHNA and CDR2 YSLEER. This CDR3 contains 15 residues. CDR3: CASSQDSGVDQPQHF. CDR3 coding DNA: TGCGCCAGCAGCCAAGATTCGGGGGTAGATCAGCCCCAGCATTTT.

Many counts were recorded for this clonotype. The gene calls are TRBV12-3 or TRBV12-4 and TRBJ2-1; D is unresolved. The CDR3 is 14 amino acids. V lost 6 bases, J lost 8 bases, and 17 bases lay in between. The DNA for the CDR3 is TGTGCCAGCAGGCCCCGTGCTACTGGGGATGAGCAGTTCTTC. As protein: CASRPRATGDEQFF.

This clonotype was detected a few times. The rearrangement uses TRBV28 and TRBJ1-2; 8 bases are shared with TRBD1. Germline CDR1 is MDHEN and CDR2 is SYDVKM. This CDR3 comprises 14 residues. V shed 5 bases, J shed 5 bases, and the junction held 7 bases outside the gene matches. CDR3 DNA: TGTGCCAGCAGTACGGCAGGGGGCCTGTATGGCTACACCTTC. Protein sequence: CASSTAGGLYGYTF.

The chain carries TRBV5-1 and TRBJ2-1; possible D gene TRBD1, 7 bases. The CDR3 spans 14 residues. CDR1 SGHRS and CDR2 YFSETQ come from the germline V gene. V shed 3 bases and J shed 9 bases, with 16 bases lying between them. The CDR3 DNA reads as TGCGCCAGCAGCTCGGAGCACAGGGGAGGTGAGCAGTTCTTC. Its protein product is CASSSEHRGGEQFF.

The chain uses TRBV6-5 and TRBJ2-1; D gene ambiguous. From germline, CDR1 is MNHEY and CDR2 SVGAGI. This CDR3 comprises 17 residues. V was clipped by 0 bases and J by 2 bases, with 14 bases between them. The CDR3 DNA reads TGTGCCAGCAGTTACTCGACGGGCAGGCTTACCTACAATGAGCAGTTCTTC. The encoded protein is CASSYSTGRLTYNEQFF.